This is a list of T cell receptor beta chains from one sample in a study of neurological immune-mediated disorders. Each CDR3 protein gets one entry after TCRdb re-called the 5' RACE reads with MiXCR. The sample has about 59,000 distinct CDR3 sequences; approximately 25% are singletons. Sequencing input: PBMCs. The receptor source for this set is a man aged 55 to 69 with HTLV-1-associated myelopathy (HAM/TSP). Each CDR3 is given with its conserved first and last residue. D genes are given only for firm matches. The size of a clone is reported for some rows only, either as once, few or many, or as a class for expanded clones.

.	.	TRBJ2-1	14	TRBV20-1	CSVPPSAFYNEQFF	TGCAGTGTGCCCCCTAGCGCTTTCTACAATGAGCAGTTCTTC
TRBD1	many	TRBJ1-6	19	TRBV20-1	CSAPDLGTGGSAVYSPLHF	TGCAGTGCTCCCGATCTCGGAACAGGGGGTTCGGCCGTTTATTCACCCCTCCACTTT
.	many	TRBJ1-2	16	TRBV9	CASSGSFRDFNYGYTF	TGTGCCAGCAGCGGAAGTTTTCGGGATTTTAACTATGGCTACACCTTC
TRBD2	.	TRBJ2-7	15	TRBV12-3/TRBV12-4	CASSRGGTSLPEQYF	TGTGCCAGCAGTCGAGGCGGGACTAGTCTACCCGAGCAGTACTTC
.	many	TRBJ1-2	14	TRBV20-1	CSARGGQGNYGYTF	TGCAGTGCTAGAGGGGGGCAGGGTAACTATGGCTACACCTTC
TRBD2	many	TRBJ2-2	14	TRBV20-1	CSASWGGASGELFF	TGCAGTGCTAGTTGGGGAGGGGCAAGCGGGGAGCTGTTTTTT
.	many	TRBJ2-3	15	TRBV15	CATSRNNQRTDTQYF	TGTGCCACCAGCAGAAACAACCAACGCACAGATACGCAGTATTTT
.	many	TRBJ1-5	14	TRBV28	CASTPMSVNQPQHF	TGTGCCAGCACCCCCATGAGTGTTAATCAGCCCCAGCATTTT
.	.	TRBJ2-7	13	TRBV10-3	CAIKEASAYEQYF	TGTGCCATCAAGGAGGCCTCAGCCTACGAGCAGTACTTC
TRBD2	many	TRBJ2-1	15	TRBV5-1	CASSQAGGTYNEQFF	TGCGCCAGCAGCCAAGCGGGAGGCACTTACAATGAGCAGTTCTTC
.	few	TRBJ1-3	13	TRBV20-1	CSASPSPGNTIYF	TGCAGTGCTAGCCCGTCGCCGGGCAACACCATATATTTT
.	many	TRBJ2-2	16	TRBV5-1	CASSLEGVANTGELFF	TGCGCCAGCAGCTTGGAGGGGGTAGCGAACACCGGGGAGCTGTTTTTT
TRBD1	many	TRBJ1-1	16	TRBV5-1	CASSLAGDREASEAFF	TGCGCCAGCAGCTTGGCCGGGGACAGGGAGGCCAGTGAAGCTTTCTTT
TRBD2	.	TRBJ2-3	13	TRBV10-3	CATIAGSTDTQYF	TGTGCCACCATAGCGGGTAGCACAGATACGCAGTATTTT
.	many	TRBJ2-1	10	TRBV20-1	CSARYDEQFF	TGCAGTGCTAGGTACGATGAGCAGTTCTTC
.	few	TRBJ2-7	14	TRBV6-6	CASSYSQDSYEQYF	TGTGCCAGCAGTTACTCTCAGGACTCCTACGAGCAGTACTTC
TRBD1	.	TRBJ1-2	15	TRBV6-5	CASRRGTGRDYGYTF	TGTGCCAGCAGACGCGGGACAGGGCGGGACTATGGCTACACCTTC
.	.	TRBJ2-4	14	TRBV28	CASSSQGVRYIQYF	TGTGCCAGCAGTTCGCAGGGTGTTAGGTACATTCAGTACTTC
TRBD1	many	TRBJ2-5	15	TRBV9	CASSVGTGMGETQYF	TGTGCCAGCAGCGTGGGGACAGGGATGGGTGAGACCCAGTACTTC
TRBD1	many	TRBJ1-2	13	TRBV12-3/TRBV12-4	CASSFGQGWGYTF	TGTGCCAGCAGTTTCGGACAGGGTTGGGGCTACACCTTC
.	many	TRBJ2-3	14	TRBV5-1	CASSPGSKTDTQYF	TGCGCCAGCAGTCCGGGTTCAAAAACAGATACGCAGTATTTT
.	many	TRBJ2-3	12	TRBV10-3	CAISGTTDTQYF	TGTGCCATCAGTGGTACTACAGATACGCAGTATTTT
TRBD2	few	TRBJ2-7	16	TRBV2	CASSEGAGGPEDEQYF	TGTGCCAGCAGTGAAGGTGCGGGAGGGCCGGAGGACGAGCAGTACTTC
.	many	TRBJ2-1	13	TRBV28	CASSPPKYNEQFF	TGTGCCAGCAGTCCCCCCAAATACAATGAGCAGTTCTTC
.	many	TRBJ2-3	16	TRBV20-1	CSARTPGAITPDTQYF	TGCAGTGCTAGAACCCCCGGGGCCATAACCCCAGATACGCAGTATTTT
.	many	TRBJ1-1	12	TRBV7-2	CASSHNAGEAFF	TGTGCCAGCAGCCACAACGCAGGGGAAGCTTTCTTT
.	many	TRBJ2-1	11	TRBV7-2	CASSPRYEQFF	TGTGCCAGCAGCCCACGATATGAGCAGTTCTTC
TRBD1	many	TRBJ2-1	15	TRBV12-3/TRBV12-4	CASSARQGLGDEQFF	TGTGCCAGCAGTGCCCGACAGGGGTTGGGCGATGAGCAGTTCTTC
TRBD2	.	TRBJ2-1	15	TRBV4-1	CASSQSGRSGSEQFF	TGCGCCAGCAGCCAAAGCGGGAGATCGGGGAGTGAGCAGTTCTTC
.	many	TRBJ2-7	13	TRBV29-1	CSVRPHGGYEQYF	TGCAGCGTCCGCCCGCACGGTGGCTACGAGCAGTACTTC
TRBD2	many	TRBJ2-3	17	TRBV5-1	CASSLSPAGVVADTQYF	TGCGCCAGCAGCCTGTCCCCTGCGGGAGTGGTCGCAGATACGCAGTATTTT
.	many	TRBJ2-7	14	TRBV10-3	CAISGTESSYEQYF	TGTGCCATCAGTGGGACGGAGAGCTCCTACGAGCAGTACTTC
TRBD1	.	TRBJ2-3	16	TRBV5-1	CASSFHPGQDTDTQYF	TGCGCCAGCAGCTTTCACCCGGGACAGGACACAGATACGCAGTATTTT
.	many	TRBJ2-6	17	TRBV5-1	CASSPHWAGSGANVLTF	TGCGCCAGCAGCCCACACTGGGCAGGGTCCGGGGCCAACGTCCTGACTTTC
TRBD2	.	TRBJ2-2	14	TRBV24-1	CATWEGRNTGELFF	TGTGCCACCTGGGAGGGCCGGAACACCGGGGAGCTGTTTTTT
.	few	TRBJ2-5	15	TRBV20-1	CSAGRGARRPETQYF	TGCAGTGCTGGGAGAGGGGCCCGCCGGCCAGAGACCCAGTACTTC
TRBD2	.	TRBJ2-3	16	TRBV7-2	CASSLARLAGTQAQYF	TGTGCCAGCAGCTTAGCCCGACTAGCGGGCACCCAGGCGCAGTATTTT
.	once	TRBJ2-7	14	TRBV4-1	CASSQDPTIYEQYF	TGCGCCAGCAGCCAAGATCCGACTATCTACGAGCAGTACTTC
.	many	TRBJ1-5	15	TRBV6-5	CASRNSGRSNQPQHF	TGTGCCAGCAGGAACTCCGGAAGGAGCAATCAGCCCCAGCATTTT
.	many	TRBJ2-5	18	TRBV7-9	CASSQGWAAGSQGETQYF	TGTGCCAGCAGCCAAGGATGGGCAGCGGGAAGTCAGGGGGAGACCCAGTACTTC
.	many	TRBJ1-2	12	TRBV20-1	CSAPDINYGYTF	TGCAGTGCTCCAGACATTAACTATGGCTACACCTTC
TRBD2	many	TRBJ2-2	16	TRBV29-1	CSVLKAGGEVTGELFF	TGCAGCGTACTTAAAGCGGGAGGCGAGGTCACCGGGGAGCTGTTTTTT
.	many	TRBJ1-2	15	TRBV9	CASSATGTNNYGYTF	TGTGCCAGCAGCGCGACTGGGACAAACAACTATGGCTACACCTTC
TRBD2	.	TRBJ2-7	13	TRBV9	CVSSVAGELVQYF	TGTGTCAGCAGCGTAGCGGGAGAACTGGTGCAGTACTTC
.	many	TRBJ1-2	13	TRBV11-2	CASSPSPGPGYTF	TGTGCCAGCAGCCCCAGCCCGGGTCCGGGCTACACCTTC
.	many	TRBJ2-5	13	TRBV6-5	CASSQYFGETQYF	TGTGCCAGCAGTCAGTATTTTGGGGAGACCCAGTACTTC
.	many	TRBJ2-1	17	TRBV5-1	CASSLAVAGDAYNEQFF	TGCGCCAGCAGCTTGGCCGTGGCAGGGGATGCCTACAATGAGCAGTTCTTC
.	many	TRBJ1-1	13	TRBV20-1	CSASNTGGSEAFF	TGCAGTGCTTCAAACACCGGGGGCTCCGAAGCTTTCTTT